Below, 10 T cell receptor beta chains from the same sample are listed, as sequenced in a study of vaccination and CD4 T cells after COVID-19. Antigen specificity for these receptors is unknown. At the Johns Hopkins FTIC core, DNA taken from cultured CD4+ T cells was sequenced by way of the Oncomine TCR Beta short-read assay. TCRdb re-derived calls from the PCR reads in MiXCR, one entry per CDR3 protein. Here the sample spans fewer than 18,000 distinct CDR3 sequences, 53% being singletons. As for treatment: approximately nine-day PBMC culture with coronavirus spike peptide pools or control peptides (ViraFEST assay). Sequenced input: CD4+ T cells from blood, cultured in vitro. Receptors were obtained from a human donor who had recovered from COVID-19.

In this sample, this clonotype turned up once. The rearrangement joins TRBV28 to TRBJ2-3; 8 bases match TRBD2. This CDR3 contains 16 residues. CDR1 is MDHEN, CDR2 SYDVKM, per germline. With V trimmed by 5 bases and J by 2 bases, 9 bases remained unmatched. The CDR3 sequence is CASSLRTSRTTDTQYF. CDR3 DNA: TGTGCCAGCAGTCTCAGGACTAGCCGGACCACAGATACGCAGTATTTT.

This clonotype has more than one count but fewer than ten. The CDR3 region has the DNA TGTGCCAGCAGCCTCTCATCCGGGAATTACGAGCAGTACTTC. It specifies CASSLSSGNYEQYF. The chain has TRBV7-9 and TRBJ2-7, with a possible D match to TRBD2 (5 bases). The V gene lost 5 bases and the J gene lost 4 bases, with 15 bases spanning the gap. Germline-derived CDR1 and CDR2 are SEHNR and FQNEAQ (reference sequence). CDR3 size: 14 residues. The variable domain in full, completed from reference TRBV7-9 and TRBJ2-7, reads DTGVSQNPRHKITKRGQNVTFRCDPISEHNRLYWYRQTLGQGPEFLTYFQNEAQLEKSRLLSDRFSAERPKGSFSTLEIQRTEQGDSAMYLCASSLSSGNYEQYFGPGTRLTVT.

The chain combines TRBV20-1 with TRBJ1-5; tentative D call: TRBD1 (5 bases). Germline V CDR1 and CDR2: DFQATT, SNEGSKA (reference sequence). This CDR3 region has 14 residues. The V and J ends lost 2 bases and 3 bases respectively, with 11 bases between them. DNA of the CDR3: TGCAGTGCTAGACAGGGACCCCCCAATCAGCCCCAGCATTTT. This encodes CSARQGPPNQPQHF.

This clonotype was seen only a few times. The chain joins TRBV29-1 to TRBJ1-6; 7 bases match TRBD1. Trimming removed 6 bases from V and 7 bases from J; junction bases left unmatched: 6. This CDR3 spans 13 amino acids. CDR1 and CDR2 (germline): SQVTM, ANQGSEA. CDR3 sequence (DNA): TGCAGCGTCAGACAGGGCGGGAATTCACCCCTCCACTTT. Protein: CSVRQGGNSPLHF.

The chain joins TRBV2 to TRBJ1-2; possibly TRBD1 for D (5 bases). From germline, CDR1 is SNHLY and CDR2 FYNNEI. Between the trimmed V and J ends, which lost 3 bases and 7 bases, there was a span of 12 bases. The CDR3 covers 13 residues. This CDR3 reads CASSEDRGGGYTF. For the CDR3, the DNA is TGTGCCAGCAGTGAGGATAGGGGTGGTGGCTACACCTTC.

The rearrangement uses TRBV2 and TRBJ2-2, with D tentatively TRBD1 (5 bases). In germline, CDR1 is SNHLY, CDR2 FYNNEI. This CDR3 has 15 amino acids. Trimming removed 6 bases at V and 3 bases at J, with 14 bases between. CDR3 sequence (DNA): TGTGCCAGCAGCGCCGAAGCAGGGTACACCGGGGAGCTGTTTTTT. This encodes CASSAEAGYTGELFF.

V is TRBV7-6 and J is TRBJ2-1, with 7 positions matching TRBD2. V dropped 0 bases and J dropped 2; count of bases not matched to a gene: 1. Germline assignment: CDR1 SGHVS and CDR2 FNYEAQ. CDR3 length: 15 residues. CDR3 in amino acids: CASSLAGLPYNEQFF. CDR3 coding DNA: TGTGCCAGCAGCTTAGCGGGACTACCCTACAATGAGCAGTTCTTC. Supplemented by reference TRBV7-6 and TRBJ2-1, the full variable domain reads GAGVSQSPRYKVTKRGQDVALRCDPISGHVSLYWYRQALGQGPEFLTYFNYEAQQDKSGLPNDRFSAERPEGSISTLTIQRTEQRDSAMYRCASSLAGLPYNEQFFGPGTRLTVL.

The gene calls are TRBV24-1 and TRBJ2-2; D may match TRBD1 or TRBD2 (5 bases each). Germline V gene sequence: CDR1 KGHDR, CDR2 SFDVKD. V gave up 8 bases and J gave up 4 bases, with 10 bases separating them. The CDR3 length is 13 residues. This CDR3 reads CATKRGTTGELFF. The CDR3 bases are TGTGCCACCAAGAGAGGGACCACCGGGGAGCTGTTTTTT.

A few counts support this clonotype. This rearrangement joins TRBV21-1 to TRBJ2-7; TRBD1 was called by the table and not checked on the DNA. TRBV21-1 is given as a pseudogene. The CDR3 is 14 residues long. The CDR3 protein is CASSKNDRVHEQYF. CDR3 DNA: TGTGCCAGCAGCAAAAACGACAGGGTTCACGAGCAGTACTTC.

The J gene is TRBJ1-5, the V gene TRBV20-1, with 9 bases fitting TRBD1. The ends lost 2 bases at V and 6 bases at J; junction bases unmatched: 11. Germline CDR1 reads DFQATT; CDR2 reads SNEGSKA (reference sequence). The CDR3 spans 16 residues. CDR3 loop: CSARPRDRVFGQPQHF. The CDR3, as DNA: TGCAGTGCTAGACCTCGGGACAGGGTGTTCGGTCAGCCCCAGCATTTT.